This TCR beta chain comes out of a study of beta chain features in type 1 diabetes (dated by TCRdb to 2016 to 2019). At the level of the whole study: Patients and healthy donors did not differ in mean age, gender distribution, total cell number or subset yield. A total of just under 110,000,000 sorted cells were examined across all samples, and RNA yield correlated strongly with the number of cells per subset. In the study, TCRB repertoires of sorted circulating CD4+ T cell subsets from recently diagnosed type 1 diabetes patients were compared with those of matched healthy donors. Whereas all 30 or so donors provided naive and central memory subsets, regulatory and stem cell-like memory subsets were isolated from just 8 patients and roughly eight healthy donors.

The entire amount of isolated RNA was reverse transcribed using the High Capacity cDNA Reverse Transcription Kit, so the sequenced TCRB transcripts were expressed ones. Deep immunoSEQ sequencing was performed on naive, central memory and regulatory T cell samples, with an average of around 3.4 million total reads per sample. Sorted cells were lysed in RLT buffer, and RNA was extracted using DNase-treated RNeasy Micro or Mini kits according to cell number. Each cell subset was processed separately to prevent cross-contamination, with patient and healthy donor samples processed together. The immunoSEQ multiplex PCR was used to amplify TCRB sequences from cDNA, yielding 87-bp fragments that span the CDR3 region. Amplicons were sequenced on the Illumina HiSeq platform. From the authors' description of their analysis: PCR bias was computationally corrected using synthetic template baselines, reads within Hamming distance 2 were collapsed, and singletons that could not be merged were discarded. By aligning reads against IMGT, V, D and J genes, CDR3 length, and insertions or deletions at six rearrangement sites were assigned. Clonotype counts were normalized to sorted cell number within each subset before computing true diversity and Gini coefficients with the tcR R package. The overlap coefficient, calculated on TCRB nucleotide sequences, was used to quantify repertoire sharing. As a proxy for the pre-selection repertoire, out-of-frame TCRB sequences from naive cells were analyzed. This is the immuneACCESS table as TCRdb keeps it, with only in-frame sequences that have V and J called. A part of the clones is gone; compared with another copy, unresolved V genes explain less than half, and the rest is unexplained. That table is the source of V, J and clone size, and D and trimming were worked out from the DNA. The sample table lists fewer than 250,000 clones, over 8.5% of them with a count of one. Approximately 0.03% of the sample lies in the top ten.

Each donor gave one peripheral blood draw, averaging approximately 120 mL, which was collected into heparinised tubes. Naive, central memory, regulatory and stem cell-like memory CD4+ T cells were sorted on a BD FACSAria II using a panel including CD45RO, CCR7, CD25, CD127, CD95 and CD27. Every sorted population had a purity above 98%. Right away, PBMCs were isolated by Lymphoprep density gradient centrifugation and were stained directly, with no culture step. To minimize batch effects, samples were stained and sorted in pairs, one healthy donor with one patient per experiment. The paper as a whole reports these results and caveats: Because cDNA was sequenced instead of genomic DNA, activated cells with high expression could be over-represented, although the groups did not differ in activation or CD3 levels. Shorter templates might have been favored by PCR, but patient and control samples were amplified and corrected together, so both groups would have been affected equally by any skew. Only small numbers of individuals were included in the HLA sub-analyses, which left unresolved whether HLA type had any influence on TCRB rearrangement. Naive, central memory and regulatory TCRB repertoires appeared to be more similar among patients than among healthy donors. Type 1 diabetes patients showed a moderate but significant shortening of TCRB CDR3 length in all four CD4+ subsets. At VDJ recombination sites, type 1 diabetes patients had fewer insertions and more deleted nucleotides, which implies abnormalities in thymic rearrangement.

On this clone: The target of this receptor is not known. Base-call qualities are not available, and no considerably larger clone is one nucleotide away.

The CDR3 spans 13 residues, from the cysteine through the phenylalanine. The sequence is cut down to CDR3 DNA, 39 bases in frame from base 1. The germline V gene provides CDR1 MDHEN and CDR2 SYDVKM. Germline trimming amounts to 5 bases on V and 4 bases on J, with 4 as the count of junction bases outside the gene matches. Material: naive CD4+ T cells from blood. Reading the label with the study, this specimen's cell subset or site is: true naive CD4+ T cells. Recombination joined TRBV28 with TRBJ1-2, with TRBD1 matching 7 junction bases. This sequence was found in a woman aged 18-29 years in good health. The DNA sequence follows: TGTGCCAGCAGTAAGGGACAGATCTATGGCTACACCTTC. Translated, it gives CASSKGQIYGYTF.